A selection of T cell receptor beta chains follows, all from one sample in a study of shared clonotypes between healthy human individuals. Some clones are missing from TCRdb's copy, which holds only in-frame ones; the method was immunoSEQ multiplex PCR. The table shows about 2 million clones, with approximately 95% occurring only once. The material sequenced was naive CD8+ T cells sorted from blood. The receptors shown here come from a man between 18 and 35 years old in good health. Both conserved end residues are trimmed from each CDR3. Fields, in order: V gene, CDR3 protein.

v_call: TRBV7-9
cdr3_aa: ASSLGTGNTEAF

v_call: TRBV7-2
cdr3_aa: ASSLEASGRPYEQY

v_call: TRBV7-9
cdr3_aa: ASSLQGRQETQY

v_call: TRBV7-8
cdr3_aa: ASSLGLADPYNEQF

v_call: TRBV7-8
cdr3_aa: ASSLASEGYNEQF

v_call: TRBV19
cdr3_aa: ASSMIAGASTDTQY

v_call: TRBV6-1
cdr3_aa: ASSEGGADFNEKLF

v_call: TRBV6-5
cdr3_aa: ASSYSGVSYEQY

v_call: TRBV27
cdr3_aa: ASSYATGEFFNEQF

v_call: TRBV7-2
cdr3_aa: ASSPAF

v_call: TRBV4-1
cdr3_aa: ASSQEGVPGELF

v_call: TRBV9
cdr3_aa: ASSVAGEKTDTQY

v_call: TRBV13
cdr3_aa: ASSAIIREEAF

v_call: TRBV4-1
cdr3_aa: ASSQGDSQPQH

v_call: TRBV10-2
cdr3_aa: ASSTGEQETQY

v_call: TRBV30
cdr3_aa: AWSVVEGYEQY

v_call: TRBV6-6
cdr3_aa: ASETGWGTDTQY

v_call: TRBV6-1
cdr3_aa: ASSVPIGGGHEQY

v_call: TRBV5-4
cdr3_aa: ASSLVQGSEQY

v_call: TRBV19
cdr3_aa: ASSTRLDRGPYEQY

v_call: TRBV30
cdr3_aa: AWSVGTGSLYEQY

v_call: TRBV9
cdr3_aa: ASSVAPDSNYEQY

v_call: TRBV6-5
cdr3_aa: ASSYLGLEQF

v_call: TRBV7-9
cdr3_aa: ASSSGLAGGRNEQF

v_call: TRBV14
cdr3_aa: ASSLIQGLNTEAF

v_call: TRBV7-9
cdr3_aa: ASSRQGQNTEAF

v_call: TRBV7-9
cdr3_aa: ASSVGVNYGYT

v_call: TRBV28
cdr3_aa: ASSLLALSNTEAF

v_call: TRBV19
cdr3_aa: ASSMGIYGYT

v_call: TRBV4-3
cdr3_aa: ASSQDPGQGQPQH

v_call: TRBV18
cdr3_aa: ASSPAGDWQPQH

v_call: TRBV27
cdr3_aa: ASSFGDNSYEQY

v_call: TRBV7-2
cdr3_aa: ASSWPRDGGSNQPQH

v_call: TRBV5-6
cdr3_aa: ASSSTTGSDSPLH

v_call: TRBV11-2
cdr3_aa: ASSLASGLGVSEQY

v_call: TRBV10-3
cdr3_aa: AISESTEGTTYGYT

v_call: TRBV14
cdr3_aa: ASSQDRFNGEKLF

v_call: TRBV6-5
cdr3_aa: ASGILNTGELF

v_call: TRBV10-3
cdr3_aa: ASNRVSGLTYEQY

v_call: TRBV5-1
cdr3_aa: ASSLVQETQY